The T cell receptor beta chain described here comes from a study of blood T cell repertoires in COVID-19. Whole-study context: Sites in the United States, Italy and Spain provided acute and convalescent COVID-19 samples. PBMCs, B-cell-depleted T cells, or T cells provided the cDNA or gDNA that made up the material.

With 1 base removed from V and 10 bases from J, the gap between germline ends came to 11 bases. The CDR3 is 13 residues long. From germline, CDR1 is MGHRA and CDR2 YSYEKL. Seattle patients were enrolled during active infection and followed longitudinally. Authors' analysis steps: Estimation of nucleated cell counts was performed using reference gene primer amplification. TCRdb's copy holds only in-frame clones and misses some; the assay was immunoSEQ multiplex PCR. Clone size and V and J calls were adopted from that table, with D and trimming inferred from the DNA. The repertoire holds under 550,000 clones, over 85% seen once, with roughly 0.76% in the top ten.

The rearrangement links TRBV4-1 to TRBJ2-1; D gene uncertain. This TCR was sampled from a young man with COVID-19, enrolled during active disease. The sequencing sample was made of peripheral blood. Here the CDR3 reads CASSQVSLPEQFF. The CDR3 nucleotides read TGCGCCAGCAGCCAAGTGAGTTTGCCAGAGCAGTTCTTC.